Listed below are T cell receptor beta chains from one sample, sequenced in a study of sequential checkpoint blockade in melanoma. TCRdb's table, derived via immunoSEQ multiplex PCR, lists solely in-frame clones and lacks some. The table lists 12,000 or so clones, just under 85% of them singletons. The sequences come from CD8+ T cells sorted from blood (inferred from file names), collected from a patient given nivolumab and ipilimumab in sequence. Every receptor here comes from a human donor with melanoma. The CDR3 runs from the conserved cysteine through the conserved F or W. The D gene is left open where the match is weak. A row's size may be missing; if present it is once, few, many or a size class.

D gene	V gene	clone size	J gene	CDR3 protein	CDR3 DNA
-	TRBV2	-	TRBJ1-1	CASSDGRRMNTEAFF	TGTGCCAGCAGTGACGGGAGGAGGATGAACACTGAAGCTTTCTTT
-	TRBV23-1	-	TRBJ1-5	CASSHKRRRNQPQHF	TGCGCCAGCAGTCATAAAAGGAGACGCAATCAGCCCCAGCATTTT
-	TRBV18	-	TRBJ2-5	CASSPSTGGRVGETQYF	TGTGCCAGCTCACCGTCGACCGGGGGAAGGGTGGGAGAGACCCAGTACTTC
-	TRBV27	-	TRBJ2-3	CASTTGTDTQYF	TGTGCCAGCACAACCGGGACAGATACGCAGTATTTT
-	TRBV9	-	TRBJ1-6	CASSDDSSPLHF	TGTGCCAGCAGCGATGACAGTTCTCCCCTCCACTTT
-	TRBV4-3	few	TRBJ2-2	CASSQGTQGWGTGELFF	TGCGCCAGCAGCCAGGGAACACAGGGTTGGGGCACCGGGGAGCTGTTTTTT
-	TRBV28	once	TRBJ2-7	CASSLGDIRLDEQYF	TGTGCCAGCAGTTTAGGGGACATTCGTCTGGACGAGCAGTACTTC
TRBD1	TRBV25-1	-	TRBJ1-2	CASSDGTGQGSYYGYTF	TGTGCCAGCAGTGACGGCACGGGACAGGGAAGTTACTATGGCTACACCTTC
TRBD1	TRBV28	-	TRBJ1-1	CASSLGTGAEAFF	TGTGCCAGCAGTTTAGGGACAGGGGCCGAAGCTTTCTTT
TRBD2	TRBV6-1	-	TRBJ2-3	CASSEASGGGTDTQYF	TGTGCCAGCAGTGAAGCTAGCGGGGGGGGCACAGATACGCAGTATTTT
TRBD1	TRBV9	-	TRBJ2-1	CASSAGGNEQFF	TGTGCCAGCAGCGCAGGGGGCAATGAGCAGTTCTTC
TRBD2	TRBV10-3	-	TRBJ2-5	CAIKPGGAVETQYF	TGTGCCATCAAACCCGGGGGGGCCGTCGAGACCCAGTACTTC
-	TRBV7-9	-	TRBJ2-7	CASTLMDSSDEQYF	TGTGCCAGCACCCTAATGGACAGTAGCGACGAGCAGTACTTC
-	TRBV7-8	-	TRBJ1-2	CASSLLRRDNGYTF	TGTGCCAGCAGCTTATTAAGGAGAGATAATGGCTACACCTTC
-	TRBV4-3	once	TRBJ2-5	CASSQELGEETQYF	TGCGCCAGCAGCCAAGAGTTAGGAGAAGAGACCCAGTACTTC
TRBD1	TRBV2	-	TRBJ1-5	CASRGTEVNQPQHF	TGTGCCAGCAGAGGGACAGAGGTCAATCAGCCCCAGCATTTT
-	TRBV5-8	-	TRBJ2-1	CASSSDTINEQFF	TGTGCCAGCAGCTCGGACACGATCAATGAGCAGTTCTTC
-	TRBV4-3	-	TRBJ1-2	CASSQEPGRVVGGYTF	TGCGCCAGCAGCCAAGAGCCTGGCAGGGTGGTTGGCGGCTACACCTTC
-	TRBV4-3	-	TRBJ1-6	CASSQDTGGGNSPLHF	TGCGCCAGCAGCCAAGATACGGGGGGAGGGAATTCACCCCTCCACTTT
-	TRBV10-3	once	TRBJ1-2	CAITPESQGYGYTF	TGTGCCATCACTCCGGAGAGTCAGGGGTATGGCTACACCTTC
-	TRBV7-9	-	TRBJ2-7	CASSLKKGTAALSYEQYF	TGTGCCAGCAGCTTAAAAAAAGGAACAGCGGCTCTATCCTACGAGCAGTACTTC
TRBD2	TRBV5-6	-	TRBJ2-1	CASSQDPSGGQSSYNEQFF	TGTGCCAGCAGTCAAGACCCTAGCGGGGGCCAGAGCTCCTACAATGAGCAGTTCTTC
-	TRBV7-2	-	TRBJ2-7	CASSSPGSSYEQYF	TGTGCCAGCAGCTCCCCGGGGAGCTCCTACGAGCAGTACTTC
-	TRBV28	once	TRBJ1-1	CASTLSFTGNTEAFF	TGTGCCAGCACCCTTTCCTTCACAGGGAACACTGAAGCTTTCTTT
TRBD2	TRBV7-2	-	TRBJ2-2	CASSSVVSSGGNTGELFF	TGTGCCAGCAGCTCCGTGGTGTCTAGCGGGGGGAACACCGGGGAGCTGTTTTTT
-	TRBV5-4	few	TRBJ2-1	CASSLYRGAGYNEQFF	TGTGCCAGCAGCTTGTACCGGGGGGCGGGTTACAATGAGCAGTTCTTC
TRBD1	TRBV4-3	-	TRBJ1-4	CASSQEGTGWEKLFF	TGCGCCAGCAGCCAAGAGGGGACAGGGTGGGAAAAACTGTTTTTT
-	TRBV2	-	TRBJ2-7	CASSERSYEQYF	TGTGCCAGCAGTGAGCGCTCCTACGAGCAGTACTTC
-	TRBV27	few	TRBJ1-2	CASSLSIRAGTNYGYTF	TGTGCCAGCAGTTTATCTATCCGGGCAGGGACTAACTATGGCTACACCTTC
TRBD2	TRBV29-1	-	TRBJ2-1	CSVEDRSGGASYNEQFF	TGCAGCGTTGAAGATCGGAGCGGGGGGGCTTCCTACAATGAGCAGTTCTTC
-	TRBV6-1	-	TRBJ1-1	CASREGTEAFF	TGTGCCAGCAGGGAGGGGACTGAAGCTTTCTTT
TRBD1	TRBV13	-	TRBJ2-1	CASSTSGTGYGNEQFF	TGTGCCAGCAGCACCTCCGGGACAGGGTATGGAAATGAGCAGTTCTTC
TRBD1	TRBV7-6	-	TRBJ1-2	CASSLEAGGYGYTF	TGTGCCAGCAGCTTAGAGGCAGGGGGCTATGGCTACACCTTC
-	TRBV6-5	-	TRBJ2-7	CASSKQALPYEQYF	TGTGCCAGCAGTAAACAGGCCCTTCCCTACGAGCAGTACTTC
TRBD1	TRBV10-3	-	TRBJ2-4	CAISAQGTKNIQYF	TGTGCCATCAGCGCACAGGGGACCAAAAACATTCAGTACTTC
-	TRBV4-2	-	TRBJ2-2	CASSPRVLTGELFF	TGTGCCAGCAGCCCACGGGTCCTCACCGGGGAGCTGTTTTTT
TRBD1	TRBV7-9	-	TRBJ2-1	CASSDTGQEKPNEQFF	TGTGCCAGCAGCGACACGGGACAGGAAAAACCTAATGAGCAGTTCTTC
-	TRBV6-1	-	TRBJ2-7	CASSEVGLAYEQYF	TGTGCCAGCAGTGAAGTGGGCCTCGCCTACGAGCAGTACTTC
-	TRBV9	-	TRBJ2-7	CASSAGGASYEQYF	TGTGCCAGCAGCGCGGGGGGCGCTTCCTACGAGCAGTACTTC
-	TRBV6-6	once	TRBJ1-6	CASSYLEYSPLHF	TGTGCCAGCAGTTACTTGGAGTATTCACCCCTCCACTTT
TRBD2	TRBV5-4	few	TRBJ2-1	CASSFVAGPNNEQFF	TGTGCCAGCAGCTTCGTAGCGGGGCCGAACAATGAGCAGTTCTTC
-	TRBV2	-	TRBJ2-5	CASSDLAETQYF	TGTGCCAGCAGTGATTTAGCGGAGACCCAGTACTTC
-	TRBV5-1	-	TRBJ2-7	CASSLAGPYEQYF	TGCGCCAGCAGCTTGGCTGGCCCCTACGAGCAGTACTTC
-	TRBV11-2	once	TRBJ2-5	CASSLGGLRETQYF	TGTGCCAGCAGCTTAGGCGGTCTACGAGAGACCCAGTACTTC
-	TRBV7-9	-	TRBJ2-1	CASSLSLAVYNEQFF	TGTGCCAGCAGCTTATCACTAGCTGTGTACAATGAGCAGTTCTTC
TRBD1	TRBV9	-	TRBJ2-7	CASSVDGQGAYEQYF	TGTGCCAGCAGCGTAGACGGACAGGGGGCGTACGAGCAGTACTTC
TRBD1	TRBV10-3	-	TRBJ1-2	CAIRRGQSLNYGYTF	TGTGCCATCAGGAGGGGACAGTCCCTGAACTATGGCTACACCTTC
-	TRBV7-6	-	TRBJ2-5	CASSLGGTGNFQETQYF	TGTGCCAGCAGCTTAGGAGGAACGGGGAACTTTCAAGAGACCCAGTACTTC
TRBD1	TRBV5-6	-	TRBJ1-4	CASSVQGFGSYEKLFF	TGTGCCAGCAGCGTACAGGGGTTTGGGTCTTATGAAAAACTGTTTTTT
TRBD1	TRBV7-9	-	TRBJ2-7	CASSLRGTGESYEQYF	TGTGCCAGCAGCTTGAGGGGGACAGGCGAATCCTACGAGCAGTACTTC
TRBD1	TRBV19	-	TRBJ1-2	CASRSPGGAYGYTF	TGTGCCAGTAGATCCCCAGGGGGTGCCTATGGCTACACCTTC
-	TRBV7-9	-	TRBJ1-1	CASTLGVDTEAFF	TGTGCCAGCACCCTAGGGGTGGACACTGAAGCTTTCTTT